This T cell receptor beta chain emerged from a study of blood T cell repertoires in COVID-19. Across the study: Both acute and convalescent COVID-19 samples were obtained from the United States, Italy and Spain. The cDNA or gDNA used as material had been derived from T cells, B-cell-depleted T cells, or PBMCs.

Germline values: CDR1 SGHTA, CDR2 FQGNSA. This CDR3 has 15 residues. V dropped 5 bases and J dropped 4; count of bases not matched to a gene: 7. In the source study's methods: The assay estimated nucleated cells by amplifying reference gene primers. Clones were read by immunoSEQ multiplex PCR, and TCRdb kept only the in-frame ones, dropping some. Clone size and V and J calls were adopted from that table, with D and trimming inferred from the DNA. The sample records about 170,000 clones, roughly 86% being singletons. The material sequenced was peripheral blood. The clonotype comes from a man aged 65-85 years with acute or convalescent COVID-19. The chain combines TRBV7-2 with TRBJ1-5; 8 nucleotides agree with TRBD1. The CDR3, as DNA: TGTGCCAGCAGCGCCCGGACAGGGAATAATCAGCCCCAGCATTTT. This translates into CASSARTGNNQPQHF.